A single T cell receptor beta chain is shown here with its context. Antigen: not known. The data were obtained in a study of OX40 agonist ivuxolimab in advanced cancers. About the study: Participants averaged approximately 60 years of age (range about 23 to 80) and were approximately 81% male. Partial responses were seen in three patients, one with hepatocellular carcinoma and two with cutaneous melanoma. Findings and limits, study-wide: In general, CD8+ T cells held more expanded clones than CD4+ did, on average.

CDR3 length: 12 residues. The germline CDR1 and CDR2 sequences are SGHAT and FQNNGV. V shed 6 bases and J shed 2 bases, with 8 bases lying between them. The table came from immunoSEQ multiplex PCR; TCRdb's copy has only in-frame clones and leaves some out. The sample yields about 46,000 clones, roughly nine tenths seen once. The clonotype comes from an adult with an advanced solid tumor such as melanoma, head and neck, liver or kidney cancer. This rearrangement joins TRBV11-2 to TRBJ2-7; D not certain. The sample in question was CD4+ or CD8+ T cells sorted from blood, obtained in a trial of the OX40 agonist ivuxolimab. CDR3 nucleotides: TGTGCCAGCAGTGGGGTAACCTACGAGCAGTACTTC. It codes for CASSGVTYEQYF.